This T cell receptor (beta chain) was profiled in a study of T cell changes during pregnancy in multiple sclerosis. Libraries were prepared by immunoSEQ multiplex PCR; TCRdb keeps only in-frame clonotypes and omits some of them. The sample contains 30,000 to 40,000 clones, 90% to 95% of which appear only once. V was pared by 3 bases and J by 0 bases, with 14 bases between. The CDR3 spans 16 residues. Germline V CDR1 and CDR2: MNHEY, SMNVEV (reference sequence). This sequence was found in a female donor with multiple sclerosis, enrolled in a pregnancy study. The chain has TRBV27 and TRBJ2-5; D not resolved. Material: CD8+ T cells from peripheral blood mononuclear cells, obtained in the third trimester of pregnancy. The CDR3 region is CASSFIPPGNQETQYF. The CDR3 bases are TGTGCCAGCAGTTTCATACCCCCAGGAAACCAAGAGACCCAGTACTTC.